A single sample gave rise to the 9 T cell receptor beta chains below, sequenced in a study of response to subunit inactivated influenza vaccine. Each CDR3 protein gets one entry after TCRdb re-called the RT-PCR reads with MiXCR. Of about 520,000 distinct CDR3 sequences in the sample, approximately 7.2% were seen once. Specimen: PBMCs from blood, collected less than 30 months after vaccination. These receptor sequences come from a man between 50 and 75 years old who received an inactivated influenza vaccine.

This clonotype was recorded many times. The chain recombines TRBV4-1 with TRBJ2-2; tentatively, D is TRBD1 or TRBD2 (5 bases each). The length of the CDR3 is 14 residues. Looked up from germline, CDR1 is MGHRA and CDR2 is YSYEKL. V lost 3 bases and J lost 8, with 13 bases in between. The CDR3 loop reads CASSHRDVEGELFF. The CDR3 bases are TGCGCCAGCAGCCATAGGGACGTCGAGGGGGAGCTGTTTTTT.

This clonotype came up many times. The CDR3 bases are TGTGCCAGCAGCCGACCGCCCTACAATGAGCAGTTCTTC. As protein: CASSRPPYNEQFF. The chain has TRBV6-2 or TRBV6-3 and TRBJ2-1; no clear D. Germline values: CDR1 MNHEY, CDR2 SVGEGT. The CDR3 consists of 13 residues. Trimming pared 6 bases from V and 2 bases from J, leaving 8 bases between.

This clonotype was picked up a small number of times. The V gene is TRBV5-6, the J gene TRBJ1-4; 10 bases agree with TRBD1. Germline V CDR1 and CDR2: SGHDT, YYEEEE. Germline trimming cut 4 bases from V and 7 bases from J; bases unmatched to any gene: 7. The CDR3 is 15 amino acids. The CDR3 region has the DNA TGTGCCAGCAGCACAGCCGGGACAGGGGTTGAAAAACTGTTTTTT. It codes for CASSTAGTGVEKLFF.

This clonotype was seen a handful of times. V usage is TRBV6-2 or TRBV6-3 and J usage is TRBJ2-7; no clear D gene. V was cut by 1 base and J by 4 bases, with 8 bases left in between. The CDR3 contains 13 residues. Germline V gene sequence: CDR1 MNHEY, CDR2 SVGEGT. The CDR3 here is CASSYLDGYEQYF. As DNA, the CDR3 is TGTGCCAGCAGTTACTTGGACGGGTACGAGCAGTACTTC.

This clonotype was observed at least ten times. The chain's CDR3 is CASSLSTGGTYEQYF. In nucleotides, the CDR3 is TGCGCCAGCAGCTTGTCAACGGGAGGTACCTACGAGCAGTACTTC. The chain links TRBV5-1 to TRBJ2-7; 7 positions match TRBD2. The V gene's germline CDR1 is SGHRS and CDR2 YFSETQ. The CDR3 runs 15 residues. Germline trimming cut 1 base from V and 2 bases from J; bases unmatched to any gene: 6.

This clonotype was seen ten or more times. The rearrangement links TRBV4-2 to TRBJ2-2; either TRBD1 or TRBD2 may fit D (7 bases each). Germline V gene data show CDR1 as LGHNA and CDR2 as YNFKEQ. V lost 2 bases, J lost 0 bases, and 13 bases lay in between. The CDR3 runs 17 residues. The CDR3 nucleotides are TGTGCCAGCAGCCAACCCCCAGGGGGGGCGAACACCGGGGAGCTGTTTTTT. Protein product: CASSQPPGGANTGELFF.

The V call is TRBV3-1, the J call TRBJ2-3; tentatively, D is TRBD2 (5 bases). The CDR3 spans 16 residues. The germline gives CDR1 LGHDT, CDR2 YNNKEL (reference sequence). The V gene lost 0 bases and the J gene lost 2 bases, with 12 bases spanning the gap. The DNA of the CDR3 is TGTGCCAGCAGCCAAGATTTCCGGGATTTCACAGATACGCAGTATTTT. It yields the protein CASSQDFRDFTDTQYF.

This clonotype was seen only a few times. This CDR3 is CASSLEGTPQFYGYTF. CDR3 bases: TGCGCCAGCAGCTTGGAGGGGACACCACAGTTCTATGGCTACACCTTC. This chain uses TRBV5-1 with TRBJ1-2; possibly TRBD1 for D (6 bases). This CDR3 is 16 amino acids long. Trimming stripped 0 bases from V and 4 bases from J, with 16 bases between. Germline CDR1 and CDR2: SGHRS and YFSETQ.

This rearrangement joins TRBV12-3 or TRBV12-4 to TRBJ2-6; no clear D. The ends were cut back, 2 bases at V and 0 bases at J, with 8 bases in the middle. The CDR3 totals 16 residues. CDR3 protein: CASSLYFDSGANVLTF. The CDR3 coding sequence is TGTGCCAGCAGTTTATACTTCGACTCTGGGGCCAACGTCCTGACTTTC.